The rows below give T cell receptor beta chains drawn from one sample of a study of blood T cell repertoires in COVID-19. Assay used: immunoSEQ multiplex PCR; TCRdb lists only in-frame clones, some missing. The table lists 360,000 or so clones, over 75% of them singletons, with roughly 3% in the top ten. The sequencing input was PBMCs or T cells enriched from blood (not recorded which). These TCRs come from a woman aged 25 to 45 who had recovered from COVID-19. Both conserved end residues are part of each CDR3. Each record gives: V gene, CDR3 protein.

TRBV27,CASSLRDSGNTIYF
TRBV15,CATSSVQDTEAFF
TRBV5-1,CASSGLTTQETQYF
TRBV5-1,CASSTEGNQPQHF
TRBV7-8,CASSPDRQETQYF
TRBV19,CASSPWGLFNQPQHF
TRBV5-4,CASSEGGTISGNTIYF
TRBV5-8,CASSRYGGWATNEKLFF
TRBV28,CASSSSAGVSTGELFF
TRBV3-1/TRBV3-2,CASRTAGASDTQYF
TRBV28,CASGRLNEKLFF
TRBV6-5,CASSYLGQGPPDTQYF
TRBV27,CASSLGLAGTYEQYF
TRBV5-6,CASSLRSREAFF
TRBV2,CASSDRGVSNQPQHF
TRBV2,CASGGGEGQPQHF
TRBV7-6,CASSTPPRDSEYNEQFF
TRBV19,CASSRQGDAQHF
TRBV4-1,CASSQVARGDYGYTF
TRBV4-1,CASSQRTSGGPFSYEQYF
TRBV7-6,CASSVGGTGGEKLFF
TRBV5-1,CASSFTGTGDTEAFF
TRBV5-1,CASTHGDRDLYEQYF
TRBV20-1,CSASDKGENTEAFF